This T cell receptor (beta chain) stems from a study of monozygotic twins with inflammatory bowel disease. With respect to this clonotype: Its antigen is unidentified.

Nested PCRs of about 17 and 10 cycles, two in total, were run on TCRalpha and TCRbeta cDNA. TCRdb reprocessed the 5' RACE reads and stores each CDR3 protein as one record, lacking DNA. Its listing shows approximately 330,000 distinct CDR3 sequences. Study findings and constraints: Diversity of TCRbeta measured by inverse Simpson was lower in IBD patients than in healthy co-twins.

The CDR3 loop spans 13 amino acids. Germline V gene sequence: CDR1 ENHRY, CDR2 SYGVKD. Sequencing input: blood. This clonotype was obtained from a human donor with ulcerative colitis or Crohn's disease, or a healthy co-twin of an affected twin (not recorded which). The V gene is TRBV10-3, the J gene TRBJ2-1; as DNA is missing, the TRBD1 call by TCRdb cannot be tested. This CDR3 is CATRGQDYNEQFF.